Shown below are 17 T cell receptor beta chains from a single sample sequenced in a study of blood T cell repertoires in COVID-19. The table came from immunoSEQ multiplex PCR; TCRdb's copy has only in-frame clones and leaves some out. The sample lists 200,000 to 250,000 clones; approximately 88% were seen once. Sequencing was carried out using PBMCs or T cells enriched from blood (not recorded which). Receptor source: a woman between 25 and 40 years old who had been exposed to COVID-19.

The V gene is TRBV5-6, the J gene TRBJ1-4; no reliable D call. Looked up from germline, CDR1 is SGHDT and CDR2 is YYEEEE. Trimming removed 2 bases from V and 7 bases from J, with 12 bases in between. The CDR3 runs to 14 residues. CDR3 nucleotide sequence: TGTGCCAGCAGCTTAACCGGGGAAGGTGAAAAACTGTTTTTT. Translation gives CASSLTGEGEKLFF.

V and J are TRBV9 and TRBJ1-3; 9 bases match TRBD1. Unmatched junction bases numbered 8, after V lost 3 bases and J lost 4 bases. Germline CDR1 reads SGDLS; CDR2 reads YYNGEE. This CDR3 contains 16 residues. CDR3 sequence reads: CASSDTDRGSGNTIYF. As DNA, the CDR3 is TGTGCCAGCAGCGATACGGACAGGGGCTCCGGAAACACCATATATTTT.

The chain has TRBV11-2 and TRBJ1-2, with 7 bases that match TRBD1. The CDR3 runs 15 residues. The germline V gene has CDR1 SGHAT and CDR2 FQNNGV. Losses at the gene ends were 5 bases for V and 2 bases for J; bases not matched to a gene: 8. The CDR3 DNA is TGTGCCAGCAGCGACATCGGGACAGCGAACTATGGCTACACCTTC. Protein sequence: CASSDIGTANYGYTF.

The chain carries TRBV5-1 and TRBJ1-5; TRBD1 is a possible D gene (6 bases). Looked up from germline, CDR1 is SGHRS and CDR2 is YFSETQ. The CDR3 consists of 15 residues. Deletions cut 4 bases from V and 5 bases from J, with 16 bases between. CDR3 region: CASSPSGQTYQPQHF. CDR3 nucleotide sequence: TGCGCCAGCAGCCCGTCCGGACAGACTTATCAGCCCCAGCATTTT.

The rearrangement joins TRBV5-5 to TRBJ2-7, with D maybe TRBD2 (6 bases). Trimming shortened V by 3 bases and J by 3 bases, and 16 bases separated the two germline ends. CDR1 and CDR2 from the germline V gene are SGHKS and YYEKEE (reference sequence). The CDR3 totals 15 residues. The CDR3 region has the DNA TGTGCCAGCAGCTCTGTTGGGACTCCCGTCTACGAGCAGTACTTC. This translates into CASSSVGTPVYEQYF.

The chain recombines TRBV11-2 with TRBJ2-3, with 11 nucleotides matching TRBD2. CDR3 length: 16 residues. The V segment lost 5 bases and the J segment 3 bases; nucleotides outside the gene matches: 7. Germline assignment: CDR1 SGHAT and CDR2 FQNNGV. The CDR3 DNA sequence: TGTGCCAGCAGCCGGACACTAGCGGGAGTTACAGATACGCAGTATTTT. Amino acid sequence: CASSRTLAGVTDTQYF.

V usage is TRBV19 and J usage is TRBJ1-1; possibly TRBD1 for D (5 bases). The V and J ends lost 6 bases and 2 bases respectively, with 13 bases between them. There are 14 residues in the CDR3. Looked up from germline, CDR1 is LNHDA and CDR2 is SQIVND (reference sequence). For the CDR3, the DNA is TGTGCCAGTAGGCCACCGACAGTTAACACTGAAGCTTTCTTT. Protein sequence: CASRPPTVNTEAFF.

This chain links TRBV4-2 with TRBJ2-2, with unresolved D. The V gene lost 1 base and the J gene lost 3 bases, with 12 bases spanning the gap. CDR3 size: 16 residues. Per germline, CDR1 LGHNA and CDR2 YNFKEQ. In nucleotides, the CDR3 is TGTGCCAGCAGCCAAGGAGACACGGCCGACACCGGGGAGCTGTTTTTT. It is translated as CASSQGDTADTGELFF.

With respect to this clone: An end of the junction differs from the germline gene, which may be a read error. The chain couples TRBV27 to TRBJ2-3; 16 positions match TRBD2. The CDR3 runs 19 residues. Germline assignment: CDR1 MNHEY and CDR2 SMNVEV (reference sequence). As DNA, the CDR3 is TGTGCCAGCAGTTTATCGGGACTAGCGGGAGGGCAGGGCCACAGATACGCAGTATTT. Its protein is CASSLSGLAGGQGHRYAVF.

This chain joins TRBV5-5 and TRBJ2-5, with TRBD2 identical over 11 bases. Per the germline V gene, CDR1 is SGHKS and CDR2 is YYEKEE (reference sequence). Trimming removed 1 base from V and 3 bases from J; junction bases left unmatched: 14. The CDR3 runs to 19 residues. Here the CDR3 reads CASSLRFTSGSLPEETQYF. The DNA of the CDR3 is TGTGCCAGCAGCTTGCGGTTTACTAGCGGGAGTTTACCAGAAGAGACCCAGTACTTC.

The chain recombines TRBV19 with TRBJ1-5; D might be TRBD1 (6 bases). In germline, CDR1 is LNHDA, CDR2 SQIVND (reference sequence). The ends were cut back, 5 bases at V and 5 bases at J, with 13 bases in the middle. CDR3 length equals 14 residues. The CDR3 DNA is TGTGCCAGTAGTCCCACAGGGCCCCATCAGCCCCAGCATTTT. Residues: CASSPTGPHQPQHF. Combining the CDR3 with reference TRBV19 and TRBJ1-5 gives the whole variable domain DGGITQSPKYLFRKEGQNVTLSCEQNLNHDAMYWYRQDPGQGLRLIYYSQIVNDFQKGDIAEGYSVSREKKESFPLTVTSAQKNPTAFYLCASSPTGPHQPQHFGDGTRLSIL.

The chain is built from TRBV19 and TRBJ1-5, with a weak D call TRBD1 (5 bases). The germline V gene encodes CDR1 LNHDA and CDR2 SQIVND (reference sequence). Trimming stripped 8 bases from V and 0 bases from J, with 11 bases between. The CDR3 sequence is 14 residues long. The CDR3 region is CASAVGLSNQPQHF. The CDR3 DNA reads as TGTGCCAGTGCCGTGGGGCTTAGCAATCAGCCCCAGCATTTT.

The chain has TRBV28 and TRBJ1-6; perhaps TRBD1 as D (5 bases). CDR3 length: 19 amino acids. CDR1 is MDHEN, CDR2 SYDVKM, per germline. Trimming left V 5 bases short and J 0 bases short, with 20 bases between. The CDR3 sequence is CASSPEWGGASSYNSPLHF. The CDR3 coding sequence is TGTGCCAGCAGTCCCGAGTGGGGAGGGGCTAGCTCCTATAATTCACCCCTCCACTTT.

V usage is TRBV11-2 and J usage is TRBJ2-7, with TRBD2 as a possible D gene (7 bases). V was cut by 5 bases and J by 4 bases, with 15 bases left in between. The CDR3 is made up of 14 amino acids. Germline-derived CDR1 and CDR2 are SGHAT and FQNNGV. This chain's CDR3 is CASSPQRGGYEQYF. The DNA of the CDR3 is TGTGCCAGCAGCCCCCAAAGGGGGGGTTACGAGCAGTACTTC.

This chain uses TRBV2 with TRBJ2-1, with 7 bases aligning to TRBD1. V lost 4 bases, J lost 7 bases, and 4 bases stayed unmatched. This CDR3 comprises 13 residues. Per the germline V gene, CDR1 is SNHLY and CDR2 is FYNNEI. Written as DNA, the CDR3 is TGTGCCAGCAGTGTCGGGACAGTAAATGAGCAGTTCTTC. It yields the protein CASSVGTVNEQFF.

This chain links TRBV6-5 with TRBJ2-1, with TRBD2 as a possible D gene (7 bases). The ends were cut back, 2 bases at V and 3 bases at J, with 11 bases in the middle. Germline lookup yields CDR1 MNHEY and CDR2 SVGAGI. The CDR3 sequence is 15 residues long. The CDR3 sequence is CASSYGRGLYNEQFF. CDR3 nucleotide sequence: TGTGCCAGCAGTTACGGGCGGGGGCTCTACAATGAGCAGTTCTTC.

This chain joins TRBV2 and TRBJ2-3; the D gene is possibly TRBD2 (5 bases). With 6 bases removed from V and 0 bases from J, the gap between germline ends came to 10 bases. Germline V gene data show CDR1 as SNHLY and CDR2 as FYNNEI. The CDR3 covers 14 residues. The CDR3 DNA follows: TGTGCCAGCAGGGAGGATACTAGCACAGATACGCAGTATTTT. It specifies CASREDTSTDTQYF.